Below, 17 T cell receptor beta chains from the same sample are listed, as sequenced in a study of T cell changes during pregnancy in multiple sclerosis. TCRdb's copy holds only in-frame clones and misses some; the assay was immunoSEQ multiplex PCR. The sample comprises over 90,000 clones, 80% to 95% of which are singletons, and 0.99% rests with the top ten. Sequences were derived from peripheral blood, sampled after pregnancy. These receptor sequences come from a female donor with multiple sclerosis, enrolled in a pregnancy study.

The V gene is TRBV10-2, the J gene TRBJ1-1; 11 positions match TRBD1. V trimming: 3 bases; J trimming: 4 bases; junction bases outside the gene matches: 4. There are 15 residues in the CDR3. CDR1 and CDR2 (germline): WSHSY, SAAADI. DNA of the CDR3: TGCGCCAGCAGTGAATGGGACAGGGGGTTCACTGAAGCTTTCTTT. It specifies CASSEWDRGFTEAFF.

The chain is built from TRBV5-1 and TRBJ2-1; TRBD2 agrees at 9 bases. V shed 4 bases and J 5 bases; nucleotides not matched to a gene: 7. Germline values: CDR1 SGHRS, CDR2 YFSETQ. This CDR3 region has 15 residues. CDR3 residues: CASSPLSSGNNEQFF. The CDR3 DNA follows: TGCGCCAGCAGCCCTCTATCTAGCGGGAACAATGAGCAGTTCTTC.

The genes are TRBV4-2 and TRBJ2-3; 7 bases align to TRBD2. Germline-derived CDR1 and CDR2 are LGHNA and YNFKEQ. Germline trimming cut 0 bases from V and 3 bases from J; bases unmatched to any gene: 3. This CDR3 contains 15 residues. In DNA form, the CDR3 reads TGTGCCAGCAGCCAAGAGGGCGGGAGTACAGATACGCAGTATTTT. This gives the protein CASSQEGGSTDTQYF.

The chain combines TRBV30 with TRBJ2-3, with TRBD2 as a possible D gene (7 bases). The CDR3 is 13 residues long. The V and J ends lost 8 bases and 5 bases respectively, with 17 bases between them. CDR1 GTSNPN and CDR2 SVGIG come from the germline V gene (reference sequence). CDR3 protein: CALSEGGEDTQYF. The CDR3 DNA is TGTGCCCTTTCAGAGGGGGGGGAAGATACGCAGTATTTT. The full variable domain, in which reference TRBV30 and TRBJ2-3 provide the parts outside the CDR3, is SQTIHQWPATLVQPVGSPLSLECTVEGTSNPNLYWYRQAAGRGLQLLFYSVGIGQISSEVPQNLSASRPQDRQFILSSKKLLLSDSGFYLCALSEGGEDTQYFGPGTRLTVL.

This clone was counted between two and nine times. The V and J genes are TRBV7-8 and TRBJ1-2, with a weak D call TRBD1 (5 bases). Germline V CDR1 and CDR2: SGHVS, FQNEAQ. The CDR3 length is 17 residues. V gave up 0 bases and J gave up 1 base, with 15 bases separating them. The CDR3 region is CASSLAITGGNNYGYTF. Written as DNA, the CDR3 is TGTGCCAGCAGCTTAGCCATCACGGGGGGAAATAACTATGGCTACACCTTC.

This chain uses TRBV29-1 with TRBJ1-1; a possible D gene is TRBD1 (6 bases). Germline CDR1 reads SQVTM; CDR2 reads ANQGSEA. V was cut by 7 bases and J by 8 bases, with 20 bases left in between. The CDR3 loop spans 13 amino acids. CDR3 nucleotide sequence: TGCAGCGCCGGGGGGGCAGGGTACCCGGAAGCTTTCTTT. Protein sequence: CSAGGAGYPEAFF.

The rearrangement joins TRBV29-1 to TRBJ1-2; TRBD1 is a possible D gene (5 bases). Germline V gene lookup returns CDR1 SQVTM and CDR2 ANQGSEA. The CDR3 totals 13 residues. Trimming took 5 bases from V and 4 from J, leaving 14 bases between them. CDR3 loop: CSVYQGYGYGYTF. CDR3 bases: TGCAGCGTTTATCAGGGCTATGGCTATGGCTACACCTTC.

The genes are TRBV4-3 and TRBJ1-4; D is ambiguous. The length of the CDR3 is 14 residues. V dropped 1 base and J dropped 5 bases, with 8 bases sitting between them. The germline V gene encodes CDR1 LGHNA and CDR2 YSLEER. The CDR3 coding sequence is TGCGCCAGCAGCCAAGGGCAGTTAAATGAAAAACTGTTTTTT. Its protein product is CASSQGQLNEKLFF.

The chain is built from TRBV30 and TRBJ1-1, with D hard to call. There are 11 residues in the CDR3. Trimming stripped 1 base from V and 7 bases from J, with 7 bases between. Germline CDR1 reads GTSNPN; CDR2 reads SVGIG (reference sequence). The DNA of the CDR3 is TGTGCCTGGAGTGGTGCACATGAAGCTTTCTTT. This translates into CAWSGAHEAFF.

The gene calls are TRBV29-1 and TRBJ1-4; 7 positions agree with TRBD1. Trimming at V came to 0 bases and at J to 4 bases, leaving 5 bases not matched to a gene. CDR1 is SQVTM, CDR2 ANQGSEA, per germline. This CDR3 region has 15 residues. The CDR3, as DNA: TGCAGCGTTGAAGATACAGGGGACGTTAATGAAAAACTGTTTTTT. This sequence encodes CSVEDTGDVNEKLFF. The variable domain in full, with the rest retrieved from reference TRBV29-1 and TRBJ1-4, is SAVISQKPSRDICQRGTSLTIQCQVDSQVTMMFWYRQQPGQSLTLIATANQGSEATYESGFVIDKFPISRPNLTFSTLTVSNMSPEDSSIYLCSVEDTGDVNEKLFFGSGTQLSVL.

The chain employs TRBV5-6 and TRBJ2-1; D ambiguous. This CDR3 spans 17 amino acids. The V gene's germline CDR1 is SGHDT and CDR2 YYEEEE. The ends were cut back, 4 bases at V and 3 bases at J, with 20 bases in the middle. The CDR3 sequence is CASSAPPYGGNYNEQFF. The CDR3 nucleotides are TGTGCCAGCAGCGCCCCCCCATACGGCGGAAACTACAATGAGCAGTTCTTC.

The rearrangement joins TRBV2 to TRBJ1-4; TRBD1 matches at 7 bases. CDR3 length equals 14 residues. V dropped 6 bases and J dropped 2; count of bases not matched to a gene: 3. CDR1 is SNHLY, CDR2 FYNNEI, per germline. The CDR3 region is CASRRQGTNEKLFF. The CDR3 nucleotides are TGTGCCAGCAGAAGACAGGGTACTAATGAAAAACTGTTTTTT. Using reference TRBV2 and TRBJ1-4 for the parts outside the CDR3, the full variable domain is EPEVTQTPSHQVTQMGQEVILRCVPISNHLYFYWYRQILGQKVEFLVSFYNNEISEKSEIFDDQFSVERPDGSNFTLKIRSTKLEDSAMYFCASRRQGTNEKLFFGSGTQLSVL.

V is TRBV18 and J is TRBJ2-2; a weak D match, TRBD2 (6 bases). V lost 0 bases to trimming and J lost 0 bases, with 11 bases between them. This CDR3 has 17 residues. Germline assignment: CDR1 KGHSH and CDR2 LQKENI. This CDR3 reads CASSPPEGPSNTGELFF. DNA of the CDR3: TGTGCCAGCTCACCACCGGAGGGTCCCTCGAACACCGGGGAGCTGTTTTTT.

The chain combines TRBV4-1 with TRBJ2-1; 7 positions agree with TRBD1. CDR3 size: 16 residues. The V and J ends lost 0 bases and 4 bases, in that order; junction bases with no gene match: 6. Per the germline V gene, CDR1 is MGHRA and CDR2 is YSYEKL. The CDR3 region has the DNA TGCGCCAGCAGCCAAGACGACAGGGAATATTACAATGAGCAGTTCTTC. This translates into CASSQDDREYYNEQFF.

This rearrangement joins TRBV21-1 to TRBJ2-7; the table's D call of TRBD1 was not tested on the DNA. TRBV21-1 is described as a pseudogene. This CDR3 has 15 amino acids. For the CDR3, the DNA is TGTGCCAGCAGCAAAGAAGGACAGGGAAACTACGAGCAGTACTTC. Its translation is CASSKEGQGNYEQYF.

The chain uses TRBV5-4 and TRBJ1-1; 8 nucleotides line up with TRBD1. This CDR3 has 14 amino acids. V trimming: 4 bases; J trimming: 2 bases; junction bases outside the gene matches: 4. From germline, CDR1 is SGHNT and CDR2 YYREEE (reference sequence). The CDR3 reads CASSPGQGNTEAFF. CDR3 DNA sequence: TGTGCCAGCAGCCCCGGACAGGGAAACACTGAAGCTTTCTTT.

Written as DNA, the CDR3 is TGTGCCAGCAGGGGGGGAGTCGCCTCCTACGAGCAGTACTTC. It codes for CASRGGVASYEQYF. The genes are TRBV2 and TRBJ2-7, with D possibly being TRBD2 (6 bases). V was shortened by 6 bases and J by 0 bases, with 12 bases between the two germline ends. CDR1 is SNHLY, CDR2 FYNNEI, per germline. The CDR3 spans 14 residues.